What follows describes a single T cell receptor (beta chain). This entry belongs to a study of blood T cell repertoires in COVID-19. Here immunoSEQ multiplex PCR was the method, and the copy in TCRdb shows in-frame clones only, minus some. The repertoire consists of roughly 27,000 clones, with about 88% occurring once and the leading ten covering around a tenth. Specimen: peripheral blood. The TCR was taken from a human donor in a cohort sampled during active COVID-19.

CDR3 sequence (DNA): TGTGCCAGCAGTTCGCCCGCAGGGGCCGAAAACACCATATATTTT. It is translated as CASSSPAGAENTIYF. The rearrangement uses TRBV28 and TRBJ1-3; TRBD1 is a possible D gene (6 bases). The CDR3 is 15 residues long. V dropped 4 bases and J dropped 6 bases, with 16 bases sitting between them. Germline assignment: CDR1 MDHEN and CDR2 SYDVKM.